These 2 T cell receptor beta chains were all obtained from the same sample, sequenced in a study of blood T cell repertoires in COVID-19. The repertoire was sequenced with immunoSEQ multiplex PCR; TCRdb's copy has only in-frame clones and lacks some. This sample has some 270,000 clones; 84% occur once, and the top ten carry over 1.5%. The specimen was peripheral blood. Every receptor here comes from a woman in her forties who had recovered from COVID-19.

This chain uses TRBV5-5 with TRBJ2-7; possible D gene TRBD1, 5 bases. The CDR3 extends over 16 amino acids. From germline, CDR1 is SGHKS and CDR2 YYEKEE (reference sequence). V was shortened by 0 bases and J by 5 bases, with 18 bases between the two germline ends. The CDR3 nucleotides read TGTGCCAGCAGCTTGGCCAATTTACTGGTAGGGGACGAGCAGTACTTC. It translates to CASSLANLLVGDEQYF.

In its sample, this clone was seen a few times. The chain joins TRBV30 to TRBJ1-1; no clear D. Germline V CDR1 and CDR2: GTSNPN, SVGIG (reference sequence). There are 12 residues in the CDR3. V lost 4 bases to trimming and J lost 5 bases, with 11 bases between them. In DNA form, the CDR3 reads TGTGCCTGGACAGGAAGGTGGACTGAAGCTTTCTTT. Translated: CAWTGRWTEAFF.